This is a list of T cell receptor beta chains from one sample in a study of cytomegalovirus exposure and HLA in healthy donors. Some clones are missing from TCRdb's copy, which holds only in-frame ones; the method was immunoSEQ multiplex PCR. The repertoire holds 150,000 to 180,000 clones, with roughly four fifths as singletons. The sequencing sample was made of PBMCs. The receptors originated from a man younger than 35 in good health and CMV-seronegative. The CDR3 runs from the conserved cysteine through the conserved F or W. The D gene is left open where the match is weak. Not every row has a clone size; where given, it reads once, few, many or a size class.

>TRBJ1-5|TRBV5-5|.|TRBD1
CASSLGGTGSRQPQHF
TGTGCCAGCAGCTTGGGTGGGACAGGGTCCCGGCAGCCCCAGCATTTT
>TRBJ1-4|TRBV21-1|.|.
CASSPGGQPNEKLFF
TGTGCCAGCAGCCCCGGGGGGCAGCCTAATGAAAAACTGTTTTTT
>TRBJ2-1|TRBV11-3|once|.
CASSLDPSSGKFF
TGTGCCAGCAGCTTAGATCCTTCCTCGGGGAAGTTCTTC
>TRBJ1-3|TRBV28|.|.
CASSSLGQGNTIYF
TGTGCCAGCAGTTCCCTGGGGCAGGGAAACACCATATATTTT
>TRBJ1-2|TRBV6-5|.|.
CATGGGTRGTGGYTF
TGTGCCACCGGGGGGGGTACGAGGGGTACTGGTGGCTACACCTTC
>TRBJ2-5|TRBV5-1|few|.
CASSLDRVETQYF
TGCGCCAGCAGCTTGGACAGGGTGGAGACCCAGTACTTC
>TRBJ1-2|TRBV30|.|TRBD1
CARSEGQGHDGYTF
TGTGCCAGGTCCGAGGGACAGGGGCATGACGGCTACACCTTC
>TRBJ1-1|TRBV6-6|.|.
CASSYMGGYTEAFF
TGTGCCAGCAGTTACATGGGAGGATACACTGAAGCTTTCTTT
>TRBJ2-5|TRBV5-4|.|TRBD1
CASSVGQGTETQYF
TGTGCCAGCAGCGTGGGACAGGGGACGGAGACCCAGTACTTC
>TRBJ2-5|TRBV7-9|.|.
CSSSPSLTETQYF
TGTTCCAGCAGCCCCTCCCTAACGGAGACCCAGTACTTC
>TRBJ1-4|TRBV28|.|TRBD1
CASRLTGTNEKLFF
TGTGCCAGCAGACTGACAGGGACTAATGAAAAACTGTTTTTT